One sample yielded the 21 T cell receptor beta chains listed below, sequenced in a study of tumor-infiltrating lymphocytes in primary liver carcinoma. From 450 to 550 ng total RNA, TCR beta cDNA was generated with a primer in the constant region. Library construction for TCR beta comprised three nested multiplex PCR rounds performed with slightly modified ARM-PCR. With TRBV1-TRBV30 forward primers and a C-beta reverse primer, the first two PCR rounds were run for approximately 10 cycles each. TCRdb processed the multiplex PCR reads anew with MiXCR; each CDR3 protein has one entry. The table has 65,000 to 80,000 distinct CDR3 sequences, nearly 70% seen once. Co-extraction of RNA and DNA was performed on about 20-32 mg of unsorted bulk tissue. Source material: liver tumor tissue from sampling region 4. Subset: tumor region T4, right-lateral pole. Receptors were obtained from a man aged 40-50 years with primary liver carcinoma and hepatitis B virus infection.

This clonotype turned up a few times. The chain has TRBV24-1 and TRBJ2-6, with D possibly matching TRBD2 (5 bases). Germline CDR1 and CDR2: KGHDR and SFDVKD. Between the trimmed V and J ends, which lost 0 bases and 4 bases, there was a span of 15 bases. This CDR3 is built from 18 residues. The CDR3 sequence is CATSDLHPASGGANVLTF. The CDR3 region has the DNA TGTGCCACCAGTGATTTGCATCCTGCCTCGGGGGGGGCCAACGTCCTGACTTTC.

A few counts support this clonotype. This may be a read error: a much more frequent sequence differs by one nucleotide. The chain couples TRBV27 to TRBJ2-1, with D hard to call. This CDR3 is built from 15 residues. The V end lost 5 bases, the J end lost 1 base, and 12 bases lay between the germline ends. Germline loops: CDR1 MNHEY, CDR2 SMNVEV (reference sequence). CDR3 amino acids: CASSRPTLSYNEQFF. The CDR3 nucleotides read TGTGCCAGCAGTCGGCCAACTTTGTCCTACAATGAGCAGTTCTTC.

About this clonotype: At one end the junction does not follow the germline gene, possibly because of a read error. CDR3 loop: CASSLLALAGTWELFF. CDR3 sequence (DNA): TGTGCCAGCAGCTTATTGGCGCTAGCGGGAACCTGGGAGCTATTTTTT. V usage is TRBV11-2 and J usage is TRBJ2-2; 9 positions agree with TRBD2. The CDR3 covers 16 residues. Germline V gene lookup returns CDR1 SGHAT and CDR2 FQNNGV.

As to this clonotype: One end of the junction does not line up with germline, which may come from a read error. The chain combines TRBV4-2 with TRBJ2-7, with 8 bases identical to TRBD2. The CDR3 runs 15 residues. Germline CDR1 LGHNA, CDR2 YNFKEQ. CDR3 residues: CASRQDSGARGEQYF. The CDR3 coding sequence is TGTGCCAGCAGACAAGATAGCGGGGCCCGGGGCGAGCAGTACTTC.

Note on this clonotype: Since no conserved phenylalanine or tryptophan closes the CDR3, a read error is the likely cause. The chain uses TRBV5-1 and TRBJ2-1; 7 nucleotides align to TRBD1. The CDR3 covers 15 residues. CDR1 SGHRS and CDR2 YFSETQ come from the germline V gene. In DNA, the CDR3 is TGTGCCAGCAGCTCCAGACAGGGCTCCTACAATGAGCAGTTCTCC. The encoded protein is CASSSRQGSYNEQFS.

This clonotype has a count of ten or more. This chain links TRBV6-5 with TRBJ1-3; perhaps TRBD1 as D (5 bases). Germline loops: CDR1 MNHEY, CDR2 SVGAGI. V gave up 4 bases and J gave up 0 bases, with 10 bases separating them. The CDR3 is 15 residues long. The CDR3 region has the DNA TGTGCCAGCAGTTTCGGGGCCAGCTCTGGAAACACCATATATTTT. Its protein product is CASSFGASSGNTIYF.

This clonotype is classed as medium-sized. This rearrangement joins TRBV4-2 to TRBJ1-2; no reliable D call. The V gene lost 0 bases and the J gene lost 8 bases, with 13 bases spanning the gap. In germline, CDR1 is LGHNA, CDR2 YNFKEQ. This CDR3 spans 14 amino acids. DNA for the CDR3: TGTGCCAGCAGCCAAGAATCGTCTAGATGGGGCTACACCTTC. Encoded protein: CASSQESSRWGYTF.

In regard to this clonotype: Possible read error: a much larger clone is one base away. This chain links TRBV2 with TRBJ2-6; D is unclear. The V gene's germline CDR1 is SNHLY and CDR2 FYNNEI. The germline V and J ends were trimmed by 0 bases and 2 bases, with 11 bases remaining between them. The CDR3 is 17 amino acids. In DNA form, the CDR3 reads TGTGCCAGCAGTGAAGCGGACGTAAGGACTGGGGCCAACGTCCTGACTTTC. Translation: CASSEADVRTGANVLTF.

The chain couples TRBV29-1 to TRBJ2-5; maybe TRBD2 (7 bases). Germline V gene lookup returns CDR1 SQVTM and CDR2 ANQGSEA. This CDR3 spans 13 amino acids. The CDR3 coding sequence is TGCAGTGGGGGGGGCGGGAAGAAAGAGACCCAGTACTTC. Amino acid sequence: CSGGGGKKETQYF.

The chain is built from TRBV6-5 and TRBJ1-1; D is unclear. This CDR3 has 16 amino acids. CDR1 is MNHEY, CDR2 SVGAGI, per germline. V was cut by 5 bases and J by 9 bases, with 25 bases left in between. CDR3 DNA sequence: TGTGCCAGCAGTGAAGTTTTTGTCAGACACAACGCTCAAGCTTTCTTT. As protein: CASSEVFVRHNAQAFF.

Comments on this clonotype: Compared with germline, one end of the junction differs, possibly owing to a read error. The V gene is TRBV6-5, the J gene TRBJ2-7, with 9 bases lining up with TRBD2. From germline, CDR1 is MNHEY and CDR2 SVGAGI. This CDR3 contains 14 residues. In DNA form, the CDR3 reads TGTACCAGCACCCCAGCGGGAGGCTCCTACGAGCAGTGCTTC. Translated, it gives CTSTPAGGSYEQCF.

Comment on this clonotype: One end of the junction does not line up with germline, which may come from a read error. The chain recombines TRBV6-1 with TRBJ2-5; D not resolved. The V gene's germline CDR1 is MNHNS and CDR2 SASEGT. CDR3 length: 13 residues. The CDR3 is CACSKRYQETQYF. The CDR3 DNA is TGTGCCTGCAGTAAGAGGTACCAAGAGACCCAGTACTTC.

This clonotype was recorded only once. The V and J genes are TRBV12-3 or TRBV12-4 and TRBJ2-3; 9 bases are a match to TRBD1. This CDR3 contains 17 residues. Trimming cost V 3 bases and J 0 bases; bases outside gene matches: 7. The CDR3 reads CASSFTGGILSTDTQYF. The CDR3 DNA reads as TGTGCCAGCAGTTTTACAGGGGGCATACTTAGCACAGATACGCAGTATTTT.

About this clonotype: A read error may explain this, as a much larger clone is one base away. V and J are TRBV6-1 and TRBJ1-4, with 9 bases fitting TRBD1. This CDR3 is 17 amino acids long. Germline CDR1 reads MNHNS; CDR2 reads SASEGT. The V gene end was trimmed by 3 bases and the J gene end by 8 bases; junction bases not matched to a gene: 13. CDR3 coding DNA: TGTGCCAGCAGTGAGCCACCGTACGGGACAGGGAGCGAAAAACTGTTTTTT. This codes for CASSEPPYGTGSEKLFF.

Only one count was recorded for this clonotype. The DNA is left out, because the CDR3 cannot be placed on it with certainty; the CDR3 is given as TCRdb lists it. CDR3 protein: CASSPPTSTNYGCTF. The V gene is TRBV28, the J gene TRBJ1-2; the table gives TRBD1 as D, unverified against the DNA. CDR1 and CDR2 (germline): MDHEN, SYDVKM. The CDR3 is made up of 15 amino acids, end residues included.

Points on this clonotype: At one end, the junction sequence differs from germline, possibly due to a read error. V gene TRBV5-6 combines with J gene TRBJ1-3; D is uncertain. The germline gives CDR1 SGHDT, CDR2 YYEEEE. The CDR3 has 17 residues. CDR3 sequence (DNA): TGTGTCAGCAGCTCAAAGAGAACAGCTCTTGCTGGAAACACCATATATTTT. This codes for CVSSSKRTALAGNTIYF.

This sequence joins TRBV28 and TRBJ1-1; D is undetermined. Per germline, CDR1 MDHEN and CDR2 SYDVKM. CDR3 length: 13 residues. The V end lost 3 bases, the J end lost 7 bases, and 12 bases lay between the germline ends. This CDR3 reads CASSLRRAGEAFF. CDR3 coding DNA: TGTGCCAGCAGTTTGAGGCGGGCCGGTGAAGCTTTCTTT.

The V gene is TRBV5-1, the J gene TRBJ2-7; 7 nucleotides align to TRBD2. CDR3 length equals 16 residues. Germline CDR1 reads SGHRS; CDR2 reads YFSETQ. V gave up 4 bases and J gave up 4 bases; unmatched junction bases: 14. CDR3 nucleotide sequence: TGCGCCAGCAGCCCTAGGGCTAGCGGTCAACGTTACGAGCAGTACTTC. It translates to CASSPRASGQRYEQYF.

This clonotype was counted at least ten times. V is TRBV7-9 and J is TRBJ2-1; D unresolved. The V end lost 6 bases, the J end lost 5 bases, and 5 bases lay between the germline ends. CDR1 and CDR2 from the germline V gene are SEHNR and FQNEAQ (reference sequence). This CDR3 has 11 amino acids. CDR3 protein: CASRRDNEQFF. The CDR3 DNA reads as TGTGCCAGCAGGCGCGACAATGAGCAGTTCTTC. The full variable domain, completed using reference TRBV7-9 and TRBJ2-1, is DTGVSQNPRHKITKRGQNVTFRCDPISEHNRLYWYRQTLGQGPEFLTYFQNEAQLEKSRLLSDRFSAERPKGSFSTLEIQRTEQGDSAMYLCASRRDNEQFFGPGTRLTVL.

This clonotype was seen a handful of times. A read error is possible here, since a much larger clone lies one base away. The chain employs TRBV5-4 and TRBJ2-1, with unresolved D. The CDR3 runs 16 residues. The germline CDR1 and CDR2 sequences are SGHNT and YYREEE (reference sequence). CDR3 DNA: TGTGCCATCAGCTTAAGGAAACCGGGTTCCTACAATGAGCAGTTCTTC. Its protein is CAISLRKPGSYNEQFF. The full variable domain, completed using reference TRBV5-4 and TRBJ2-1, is ETGVTQSPTHLIKTRGQQVTLRCSSQSGHNTVSWYQQALGQGPQFIFQYYREEENGRGNFPPRFSGLQFPNYSSELNVNALELDDSALYLCAISLRKPGSYNEQFFGPGTRLTVL.

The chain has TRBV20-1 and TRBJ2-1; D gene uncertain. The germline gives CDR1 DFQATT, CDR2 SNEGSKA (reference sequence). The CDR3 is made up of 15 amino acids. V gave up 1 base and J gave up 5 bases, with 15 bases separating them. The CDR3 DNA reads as TGCAGTGCTAGAGGTAACAGCGAACCGAACAATGAGCAGTTCTTC. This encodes CSARGNSEPNNEQFF.